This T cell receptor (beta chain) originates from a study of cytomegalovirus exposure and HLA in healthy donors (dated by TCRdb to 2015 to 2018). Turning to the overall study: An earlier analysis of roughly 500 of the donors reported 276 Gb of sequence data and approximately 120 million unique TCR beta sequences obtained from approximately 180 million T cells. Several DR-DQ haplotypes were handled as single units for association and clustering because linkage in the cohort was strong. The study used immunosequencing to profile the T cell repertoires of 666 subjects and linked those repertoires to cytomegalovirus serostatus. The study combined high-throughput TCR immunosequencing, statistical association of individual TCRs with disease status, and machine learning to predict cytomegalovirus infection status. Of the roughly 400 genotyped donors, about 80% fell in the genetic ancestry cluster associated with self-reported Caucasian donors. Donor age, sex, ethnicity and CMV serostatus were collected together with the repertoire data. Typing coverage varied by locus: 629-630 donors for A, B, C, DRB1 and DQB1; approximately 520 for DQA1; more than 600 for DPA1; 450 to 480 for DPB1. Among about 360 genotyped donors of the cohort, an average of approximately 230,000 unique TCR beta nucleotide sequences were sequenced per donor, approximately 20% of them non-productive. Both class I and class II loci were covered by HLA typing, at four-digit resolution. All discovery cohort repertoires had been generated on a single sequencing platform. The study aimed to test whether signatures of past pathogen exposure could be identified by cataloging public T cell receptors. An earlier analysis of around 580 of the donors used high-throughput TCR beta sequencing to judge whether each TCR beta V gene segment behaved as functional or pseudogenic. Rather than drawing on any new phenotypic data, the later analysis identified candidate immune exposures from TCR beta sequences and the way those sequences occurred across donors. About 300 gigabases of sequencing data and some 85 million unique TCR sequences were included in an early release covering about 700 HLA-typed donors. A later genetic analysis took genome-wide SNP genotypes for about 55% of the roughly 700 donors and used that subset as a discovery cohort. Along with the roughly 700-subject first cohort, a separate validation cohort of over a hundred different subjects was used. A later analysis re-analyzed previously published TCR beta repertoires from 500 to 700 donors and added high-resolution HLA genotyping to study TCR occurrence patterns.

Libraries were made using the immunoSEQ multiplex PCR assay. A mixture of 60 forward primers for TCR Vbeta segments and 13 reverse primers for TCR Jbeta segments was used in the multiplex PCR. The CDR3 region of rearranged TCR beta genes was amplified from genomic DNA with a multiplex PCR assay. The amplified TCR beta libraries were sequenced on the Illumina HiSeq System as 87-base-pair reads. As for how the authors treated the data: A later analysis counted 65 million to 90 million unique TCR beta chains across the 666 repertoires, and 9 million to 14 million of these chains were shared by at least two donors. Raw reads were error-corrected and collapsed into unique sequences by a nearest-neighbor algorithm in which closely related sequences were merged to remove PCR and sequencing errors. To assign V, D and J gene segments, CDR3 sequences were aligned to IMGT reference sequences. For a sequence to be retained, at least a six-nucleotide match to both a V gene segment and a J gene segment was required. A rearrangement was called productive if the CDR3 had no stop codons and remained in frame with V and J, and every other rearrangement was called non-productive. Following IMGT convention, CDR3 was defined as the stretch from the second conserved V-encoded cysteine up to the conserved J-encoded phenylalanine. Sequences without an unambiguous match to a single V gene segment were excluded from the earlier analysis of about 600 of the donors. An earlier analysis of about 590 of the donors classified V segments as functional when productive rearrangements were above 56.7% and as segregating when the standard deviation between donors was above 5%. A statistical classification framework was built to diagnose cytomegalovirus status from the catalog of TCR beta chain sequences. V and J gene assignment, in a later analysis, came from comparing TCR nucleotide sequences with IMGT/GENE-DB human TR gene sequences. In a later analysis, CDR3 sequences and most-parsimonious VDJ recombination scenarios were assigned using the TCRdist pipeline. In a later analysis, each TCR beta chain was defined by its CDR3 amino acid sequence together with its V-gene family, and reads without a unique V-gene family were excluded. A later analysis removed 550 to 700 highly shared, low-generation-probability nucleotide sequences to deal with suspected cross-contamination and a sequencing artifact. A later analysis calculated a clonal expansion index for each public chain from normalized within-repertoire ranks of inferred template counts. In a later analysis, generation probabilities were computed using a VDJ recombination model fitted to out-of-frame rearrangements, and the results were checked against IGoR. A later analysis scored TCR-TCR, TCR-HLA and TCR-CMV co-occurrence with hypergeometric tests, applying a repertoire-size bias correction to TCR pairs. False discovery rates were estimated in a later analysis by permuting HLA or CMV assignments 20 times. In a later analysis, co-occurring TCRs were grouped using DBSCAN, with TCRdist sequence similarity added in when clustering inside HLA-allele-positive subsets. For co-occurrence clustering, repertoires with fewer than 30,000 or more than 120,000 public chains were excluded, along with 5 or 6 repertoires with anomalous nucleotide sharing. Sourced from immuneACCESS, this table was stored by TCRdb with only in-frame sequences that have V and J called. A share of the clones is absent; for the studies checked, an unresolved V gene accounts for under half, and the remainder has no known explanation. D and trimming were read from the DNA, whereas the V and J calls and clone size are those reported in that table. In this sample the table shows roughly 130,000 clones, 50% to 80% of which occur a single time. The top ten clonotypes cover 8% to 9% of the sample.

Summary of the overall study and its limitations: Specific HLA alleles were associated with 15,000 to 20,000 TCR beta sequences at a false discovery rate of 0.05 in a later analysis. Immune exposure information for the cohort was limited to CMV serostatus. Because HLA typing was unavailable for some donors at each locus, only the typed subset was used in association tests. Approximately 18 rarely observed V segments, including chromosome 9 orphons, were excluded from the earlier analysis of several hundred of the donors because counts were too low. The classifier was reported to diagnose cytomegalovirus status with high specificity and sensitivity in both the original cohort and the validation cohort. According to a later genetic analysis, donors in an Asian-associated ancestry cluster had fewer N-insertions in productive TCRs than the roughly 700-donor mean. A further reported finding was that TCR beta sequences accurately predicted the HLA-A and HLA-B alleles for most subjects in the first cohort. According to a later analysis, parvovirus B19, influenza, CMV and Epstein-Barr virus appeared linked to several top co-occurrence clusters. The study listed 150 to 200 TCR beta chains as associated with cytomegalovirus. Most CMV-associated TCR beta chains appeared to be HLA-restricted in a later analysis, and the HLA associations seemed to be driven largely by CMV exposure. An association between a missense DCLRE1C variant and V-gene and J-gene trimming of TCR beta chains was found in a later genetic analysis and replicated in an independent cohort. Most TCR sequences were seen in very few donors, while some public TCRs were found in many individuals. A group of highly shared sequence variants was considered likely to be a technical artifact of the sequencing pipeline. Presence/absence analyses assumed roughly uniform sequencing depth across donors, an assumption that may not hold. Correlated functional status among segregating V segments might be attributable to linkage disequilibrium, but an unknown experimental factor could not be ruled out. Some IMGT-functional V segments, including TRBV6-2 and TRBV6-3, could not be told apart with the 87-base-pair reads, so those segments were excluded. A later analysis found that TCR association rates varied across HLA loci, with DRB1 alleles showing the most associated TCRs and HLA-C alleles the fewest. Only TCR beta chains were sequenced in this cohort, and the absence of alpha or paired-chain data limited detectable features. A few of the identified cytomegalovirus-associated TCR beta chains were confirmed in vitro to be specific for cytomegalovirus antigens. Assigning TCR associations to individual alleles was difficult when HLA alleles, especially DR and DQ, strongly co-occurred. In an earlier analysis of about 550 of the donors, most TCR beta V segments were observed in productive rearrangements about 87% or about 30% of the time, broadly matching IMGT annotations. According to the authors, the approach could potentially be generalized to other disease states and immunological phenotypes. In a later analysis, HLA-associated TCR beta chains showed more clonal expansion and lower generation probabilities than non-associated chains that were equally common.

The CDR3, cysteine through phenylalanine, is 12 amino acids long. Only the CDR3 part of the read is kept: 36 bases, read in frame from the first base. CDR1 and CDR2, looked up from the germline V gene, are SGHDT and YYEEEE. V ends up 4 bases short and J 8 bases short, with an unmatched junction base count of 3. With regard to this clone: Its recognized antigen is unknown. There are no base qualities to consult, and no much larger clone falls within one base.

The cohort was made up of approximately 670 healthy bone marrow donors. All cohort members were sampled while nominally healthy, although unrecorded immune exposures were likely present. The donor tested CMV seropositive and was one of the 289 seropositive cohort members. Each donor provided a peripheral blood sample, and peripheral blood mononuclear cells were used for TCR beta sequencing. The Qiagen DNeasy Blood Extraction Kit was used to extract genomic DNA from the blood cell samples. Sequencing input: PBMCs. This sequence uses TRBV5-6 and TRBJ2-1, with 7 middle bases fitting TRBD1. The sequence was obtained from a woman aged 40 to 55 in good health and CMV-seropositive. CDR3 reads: CASSETGDEQFF. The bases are TGTGCCAGCAGCGAAACAGGGGATGAGCAGTTCTTC.